This TCR beta chain was captured in a study of post-analysis software for immune sequencing data. Study observations and caveats: Strong co-clustering by F measure was evident for samples that had been prepared in the same batch. Versus controls, multiple sclerosis patients showed significantly lower diversity (normalized Chao1). Higher frequency in patients than in controls was seen for roughly five TRBV segments, with TRBV5-6, TRBV5-1 and TRBV20-1 among them.

Built from TCR beta cDNA, the libraries had unique molecular identifiers in them. Input populations of roughly 1 to 10 million T cells gave rise to some 500,000 cDNA molecules. Each CDR3 protein is one row after TCRdb ran MiXCR on the PCR reads. This sample has 350,000 to 500,000 distinct CDR3 sequences, with 39% found just once. To note about this clonotype: The antigen is undetermined.

The CDR3 extends over 14 amino acids. The germline gives CDR1 SGHTA, CDR2 FQGNSA. With V trimmed by 6 bases and J by 7 bases, 8 bases remained unmatched. The receptor's source is a girl aged 2 to 10 with multiple sclerosis. The rearrangement links TRBV7-2 to TRBJ1-2, with TRBD1 matching over 10 bases. Input material: blood. CDR3 in amino acids: CASSHDRGLSGYTF. CDR3 DNA sequence: TGTGCCAGCAGTCATGACAGGGGGCTGAGTGGCTACACCTTC.